These T cell receptor beta chains were read from a single sample in a study of blood T cell repertoires in COVID-19. This table comes from immunoSEQ multiplex PCR, and its TCRdb copy is limited to in-frame clones, with some not included. The table records over 100,000 clones, 75% to 85% of them present only once. The sequenced sample consisted of peripheral blood. The receptor source for this set is a man in his fifties or sixties with acute or convalescent COVID-19. Both conserved end residues are part of each CDR3. The order of the fields is clone size, V gene, J gene, CDR3 protein. Rows give clone size only sometimes, using once, few, many, or a class for an expanded clone.

NA	TRBV7-8	TRBJ1-1	CASSGQGAGTEAFF
NA	TRBV10-3	TRBJ2-1	CAITDLGVYNEQFF
many	TRBV20-1	TRBJ2-7	CSASQGGASEQYF
NA	TRBV7-3	TRBJ2-2	CASSKRLAGGAGELFF
NA	TRBV12-5	TRBJ2-7	CASGLVTSGAAEQYF
NA	TRBV18	TRBJ2-1	CASSPGTGNYNEQFF
NA	TRBV6-5	TRBJ1-4	CASRRQVDNDKLFF
NA	TRBV30	TRBJ1-1	CAWSVGTEAFF
NA	TRBV7-9	TRBJ1-4	CASSSAGTGGEKLFF
NA	TRBV7-2	TRBJ2-2	CASSFAPGGPGTGELFF
few	TRBV30	TRBJ2-5	CAWSVHAAGQGTQYF
NA	TRBV6-5	TRBJ2-7	CASSSLNRGRSYEQYF
NA	TRBV10-3	TRBJ1-6	CAISGGRQGASPLHF
few	TRBV12-3/TRBV12-4	TRBJ2-7	CASSFGERVQYF
NA	TRBV2	TRBJ1-6	CASRGTVNNSPLHF
NA	TRBV4-1	TRBJ1-3	CASSQEPTVGNTIYF
NA	TRBV6-2/TRBV6-3	TRBJ1-1	CASSYRDRVNTEAFF
NA	TRBV6-4	TRBJ1-2	CASSVTGGQDGYTF
NA	TRBV7-2	TRBJ1-1	CASSSEQGNTEAFF
few	TRBV3-1/TRBV3-2	TRBJ1-1	CASSQAVAPRQELNTEAFF
NA	TRBV3-1/TRBV3-2	TRBJ1-1	CASSTTPGVFTEAFF
NA	TRBV7-9	TRBJ1-4	CASSLIRGEKLFF